The 23 T cell receptor beta chains listed next were all sequenced from one sample in a study of shared clonotypes between healthy human individuals (dated by TCRdb to about 2020). Library method: the immunoSEQ multiplex PCR assay. The table comes from immuneACCESS by way of TCRdb, which keeps in-frame sequences with V and J called. Part of the clones is missing from these tables; in studies checked, under half for an unresolved V gene and the rest for unknown reasons. This sample has about 470,000 clones in its table, and 79% of those were observed once. The top ten hold about 12% of the sample. Material for sequencing was PBMCs. Receptors were obtained from a woman in her forties in good health. Some clones in this sample may be carry-over from other donors' samples.

V usage is TRBV27 and J usage is TRBJ2-7; TRBD2 matches at 12 bases. Germline V lookup: CDR1 MNHEY, CDR2 SMNVEV (reference sequence). Losses at the gene ends were 5 bases for V and 6 bases for J; bases not matched to a gene: 8. The CDR3 covers 15 residues. DNA of the CDR3: TGTGCCAGCAGTCTTTCGACTAGCGGGAGCGTCGAGCAGTACTTC. This translates into CASSLSTSGSVEQYF.

The V gene is TRBV9, the J gene TRBJ2-3; D tentatively fits TRBD1 or TRBD2 (5 bases each). The germline gives CDR1 SGDLS, CDR2 YYNGEE. The CDR3 length is 15 residues. Trimming stripped 5 bases from V and 0 bases from J, with 13 bases between. Here the CDR3 reads CASRSGASSTDTQYF. The CDR3, as DNA: TGTGCCAGCAGGTCCGGGGCATCTAGCACAGATACGCAGTATTTT.

The J gene is TRBJ2-7, the V gene TRBV28, with 8 bases matching TRBD2. The CDR3 sequence is 15 residues long. The V segment lost 6 bases and the J segment 7 bases; nucleotides outside the gene matches: 14. The germline gives CDR1 MDHEN, CDR2 SYDVKM. In nucleotides, the CDR3 is TGTGCCAGCAGATTTAGGCCAGCGGGAGAAGGGGAGCAGTACTTC. Translating it yields CASRFRPAGEGEQYF.

The chain couples TRBV10-3 to TRBJ2-7, with 8 bases fitting TRBD1. Germline V CDR1 and CDR2: ENHRY, SYGVKD. This CDR3 has 14 residues. The trim removed 4 bases at V and 6 bases at J, leaving 8 bases unmatched. The CDR3: CAISARQGTSEQYF. The CDR3 DNA follows: TGTGCCATCAGTGCGCGACAGGGGACCTCCGAGCAGTACTTC.

The J gene is TRBJ1-1, the V gene TRBV29-1; TRBD1 matches at 9 bases. The V gene end was trimmed by 7 bases and the J gene end by 2 bases; junction bases not matched to a gene: 8. The CDR3 is 14 residues long. Germline V lookup: CDR1 SQVTM, CDR2 ANQGSEA. CDR3 coding DNA: TGCAGCGGATATAGGACAGGGGCTAACACTGAAGCTTTCTTT. Its translation is CSGYRTGANTEAFF.

The rearrangement links TRBV11-2 to TRBJ2-6; 9 positions agree with TRBD1. J gave up 4 bases and V 1 base, and 8 bases lay outside the gene matches. The CDR3 runs 18 residues. Germline CDR1 is SGHAT and CDR2 is FQNNGV. The CDR3 DNA reads TGTGCCAGCAGCTTAGTCCCGGACAGGGGTTCCGGGGCCAACGTCCTGACTTTC. Its protein is CASSLVPDRGSGANVLTF. Full variable domain (remainder filled in from reference TRBV11-2 and TRBJ2-6): EAGVAQSPRYKIIEKRQSVAFWCNPISGHATLYWYQQILGQGPKLLIQFQNNGVVDDSQLPKDRFSAERLKGVDSTLKIQPAKLEDSAVYLCASSLVPDRGSGANVLTFGAGSRLTVL.

The genes are TRBV5-1 and TRBJ2-7; D is possibly TRBD1 (5 bases). The CDR3 sequence is 15 residues long. Trimming shortened V by 0 bases and J by 7 bases, and 17 bases separated the two germline ends. Germline CDR1 SGHRS, CDR2 YFSETQ. CDR3 DNA: TGCGCCAGCAGCTTGGAAGGGCAACAGGTCGATGAGCAGTACTTC. Its translation is CASSLEGQQVDEQYF.

This clone was counted ten times or more. Distinct nucleotide sequences in the sample also encode this CDR3. V is TRBV5-1 and J is TRBJ1-2; no reliable D call. This CDR3 is 9 amino acids long. V was pared by 8 bases and J by 8 bases, with 7 bases between. Germline-derived CDR1 and CDR2 are SGHRS and YFSETQ. In DNA, the CDR3 is TGCGCCAGAGACGACGGCTACACCTTC. It encodes CARDDGYTF.

DNA of the CDR3: TGCGCCAGCAGTGAGTCCCCAGGGAATGGCTACACCTTC. It codes for CASSESPGNGYTF. The rearrangement links TRBV10-2 to TRBJ1-2, with a possible D match to TRBD1 (5 bases). Trimming removed 0 bases from V and 6 bases from J, with 8 bases in between. The CDR3 loop spans 13 amino acids. The germline V gene encodes CDR1 WSHSY and CDR2 SAAADI.

The gene calls are TRBV7-9 and TRBJ1-3; possible D gene TRBD1, 6 bases. With 2 bases removed from V and 0 bases from J, the gap between germline ends came to 14 bases. In germline, CDR1 is SEHNR, CDR2 FQNEAQ (reference sequence). The CDR3 is 17 residues long. For the CDR3, the DNA is TGTGCCAGCAGCTTATGGGGGGCCACCTCCTCTGGAAACACCATATATTTT. Translating it yields CASSLWGATSSGNTIYF.

The V gene is TRBV5-8, the J gene TRBJ2-3; 7 bases fit TRBD2. The J segment lost 4 bases and the V segment lost 4 bases, leaving 12 bases of the junction unmatched. Looked up from germline, CDR1 is SGHTS and CDR2 is YDEGEE. The CDR3 is made up of 16 amino acids. The CDR3 is CASSTLAELPADTQYF. CDR3 DNA sequence: TGTGCCAGCAGCACCCTAGCGGAACTACCGGCAGATACGCAGTATTTT.

The rearrangement uses TRBV2 and TRBJ2-1; 11 bases map to TRBD2. The CDR3 has 16 residues. Trimming took 6 bases from V and 9 from J; bases not matched to a gene: 13. Germline V lookup: CDR1 SNHLY, CDR2 FYNNEI. The CDR3 nucleotides are TGTGCCAGCAGCGGTCCGCGACTAGCGGGATATAGTGAGCAGTTCTTC. Translation gives CASSGPRLAGYSEQFF.

V is TRBV7-2 and J is TRBJ2-1; a possible D gene is TRBD1 (5 bases). V gave up 11 bases and J gave up 2 bases, with 13 bases separating them. This CDR3 contains 13 residues. Germline-derived CDR1 and CDR2 are SGHTA and FQGNSA. The CDR3 region is CASRVSPYNEQFF. The CDR3, as DNA: TGTGCCTCCAGGGTTAGCCCCTACAATGAGCAGTTCTTC.

The rearrangement links TRBV5-1 to TRBJ2-5, with D possibly called TRBD1 or TRBD2 (5 bases each). V was pared by 2 bases and J by 0 bases, with 8 bases between. Germline-derived CDR1 and CDR2 are SGHRS and YFSETQ. This CDR3 is built from 14 residues. CDR3 sequence reads: CASSFGAYQETQYF. The CDR3 DNA reads TGCGCCAGCAGCTTCGGGGCGTACCAAGAGACCCAGTACTTC.

The J gene is TRBJ2-1, the V gene TRBV5-1, with 7 bases lining up with TRBD2. The CDR3 totals 12 residues. CDR1 is SGHRS and CDR2 is YFSETQ in the germline V gene. The junction had 3 bases not matched to a gene; V was cut back by 5 bases and J by 7 bases. The CDR3 region has the DNA TGCGCCAGCAGGGCGGGAGAGAATGAGCAGTTCTTC. Translating gives CASRAGENEQFF.

This clone was recorded only once. V and J are TRBV18 and TRBJ2-1, with 8 bases that match TRBD2. Per germline, CDR1 KGHSH and CDR2 LQKENI. J was trimmed by 0 bases and V by 3 bases; bases with no gene match: 1. The CDR3 contains 15 residues. CDR3 in amino acids: CASSPAGGSYNEQFF. Written as DNA, the CDR3 is TGTGCCAGCTCACCCGCGGGGGGCTCCTACAATGAGCAGTTCTTC.

The J gene is TRBJ2-5, the V gene TRBV27; TRBD1 aligns across 8 bases. CDR1 and CDR2 from the germline V gene are MNHEY and SMNVEV (reference sequence). This CDR3 contains 15 residues. V lost 8 bases to trimming and J lost 1 base; unmatched junction nucleotides: 9. This CDR3 reads CASQRIRGLQETQYF. CDR3 in DNA: TGTGCCAGCCAAAGAATCAGGGGGCTCCAAGAGACCCAGTACTTC.

Comment on this clone: This same CDR3 is encoded by further DNA sequences in the sample. The rearrangement joins TRBV5-6 to TRBJ2-3; 12 nucleotides line up with TRBD2. Trimming took 0 bases from V and 3 from J; bases not matched to a gene: 2. Germline CDR1 and CDR2: SGHDT and YYEEEE. The CDR3 sequence is 16 residues long. The CDR3 DNA sequence: TGTGCCAGCAGCTTGGCAACTAGCGGGAGGACAGATACGCAGTATTTT. Its protein product is CASSLATSGRTDTQYF.

As to this clone: Other DNA sequences in this specimen translate into the identical CDR3. The chain links TRBV27 to TRBJ2-1; 13 bases fit TRBD2. The V and J ends lost 8 bases and 5 bases, in that order; junction bases with no gene match: 0. CDR3 length: 13 amino acids. Germline V gives CDR1 MNHEY, CDR2 SMNVEV (reference sequence). CDR3 sequence: CASGLAGDNEQFF. CDR3 DNA: TGTGCCAGCGGACTAGCGGGGGACAATGAGCAGTTCTTC.

This clone was detected only a few times. The J gene is TRBJ1-5, the V gene TRBV7-3; 9 positions agree with TRBD1. This CDR3 is built from 16 residues. From germline, CDR1 is SGHTA and CDR2 FQGTGA. V lost 4 bases and J lost 0; bases outside the gene matches: 4. The CDR3 loop reads CASSSRTGDSNQPQHF. CDR3 DNA: TGTGCCAGCAGCTCCAGGACAGGGGATAGCAATCAGCCCCAGCATTTT.

CDR3 nucleotide sequence: TGTGCCAGTAGTGCCGGCAGGGCATCTAACTATGGCTACACCTTC. This sequence encodes CASSAGRASNYGYTF. This chain connects TRBV19 to TRBJ1-2, with D possibly being TRBD1 (5 bases). The CDR3 is 15 residues long. CDR1 and CDR2 from the germline V gene are LNHDA and SQIVND (reference sequence). The V gene lost 5 bases and the J gene lost 0 bases, with 13 bases spanning the gap.

The J gene is TRBJ1-1, the V gene TRBV28; no definite D call. V dropped 7 bases and J dropped 9 bases, with 12 bases sitting between them. This CDR3 comprises 11 residues. Germline CDR1 reads MDHEN; CDR2 reads SYDVKM. As DNA, the CDR3 is TGTGCCAGCACCGCGGCAGATAAAGCTTTCTTT. Its translation: CASTAADKAFF. Full variable domain (remainder filled in from reference TRBV28 and TRBJ1-1): DVKVTQSSRYLVKRTGEKVFLECVQDMDHENMFWYRQDPGLGLRLIYFSYDVKMKEKGDIPEGYSVSREKKERFSLILESASTNQTSMYLCASTAADKAFFGQGTRLTVV.

J is TRBJ2-7 and V is TRBV28; D is undetermined. The germline V gene has CDR1 MDHEN and CDR2 SYDVKM. CDR3 length equals 14 residues. Trimming removed 5 bases from V and 6 bases from J, with 17 bases in between. The CDR3 spells CASSPPMGWGEQYF. The DNA for the CDR3 is TGTGCCAGCAGTCCCCCGATGGGGTGGGGCGAGCAGTACTTC.